This record looks at one T cell receptor (beta chain) sequence and its context. This sample was included in a study of blood T cell repertoires in COVID-19. Background on the study: COVID-19 samples collected from the United States, Italy and Spain covered acute and convalescent phases. PBMCs, B-cell-depleted T cells, or T cells were the source of the cDNA or gDNA that made up the material.

The V and J ends lost 4 bases and 4 bases, in that order; junction bases with no gene match: 7. The CDR3 has 15 residues. CDR1 is SGHRS, CDR2 YFSETQ, per germline. Assay used: immunoSEQ multiplex PCR; TCRdb lists only in-frame clones, some missing. The sample shows around 300,000 clones, around 87% of them seen only once. This sequence was found in a woman between 50 and 59 years old with active or convalescent COVID-19. The sequenced sample consisted of peripheral blood. The chain uses TRBV5-1 and TRBJ2-1; 8 bases fit TRBD1. The chain's CDR3 is CASSRFRDRYNEQFF. The CDR3 DNA follows: TGCGCCAGCAGCCGATTCCGGGACAGGTACAATGAGCAGTTCTTC. Looking up the rest from reference TRBV5-1 and TRBJ2-1 gives the full variable domain: KAGVTQTPRYLIKTRGQQVTLSCSPISGHRSVSWYQQTPGQGLQFLFEYFSETQRNKGNFPGRFSGRQFSNSRSEMNVSTLELGDSALYLCASSRFRDRYNEQFFGPGTRLTVL.